This TCR beta chain was documented in a study of high-grade serous ovarian cancer treatment subgroups. On this clone itself: The antigen remains undetermined.

The protocol was immunoSEQ multiplex PCR, while the TCRdb copy is restricted to in-frame clones and leaves out a portion. The sample carries 3,100 or so clones, approximately 62% recorded once. Tumor samples were obtained before definitive surgery or chemotherapy. General study findings and limits: TCR clonal relatedness correlated positively with neoantigen level. Different patients shared almost no repertoire; same-patient tumors shared about 0.11 to 0.85. The analyses considered CDR3 and ignored CDR1 and CDR2.

Unmatched junction bases numbered 4, after V lost 5 bases and J lost 3 bases. The CDR3 has 13 residues. CDR1 is LNHDA, CDR2 SQIVND, per germline (reference sequence). Sequenced material: tumor tissue. The chain links TRBV19 to TRBJ2-7, with 7 bases fitting TRBD1. The sequence derives from a human donor with high-grade serous ovarian cancer. CDR3 nucleotides: TGTGCCAGTAGTCCCACAGGGGTCTACGAGCAGTACTTC. Translated, it gives CASSPTGVYEQYF. Filled out from reference TRBV19 and TRBJ2-7, the complete variable domain reads DGGITQSPKYLFRKEGQNVTLSCEQNLNHDAMYWYRQDPGQGLRLIYYSQIVNDFQKGDIAEGYSVSREKKESFPLTVTSAQKNPTAFYLCASSPTGVYEQYFGPGTRLTVT.